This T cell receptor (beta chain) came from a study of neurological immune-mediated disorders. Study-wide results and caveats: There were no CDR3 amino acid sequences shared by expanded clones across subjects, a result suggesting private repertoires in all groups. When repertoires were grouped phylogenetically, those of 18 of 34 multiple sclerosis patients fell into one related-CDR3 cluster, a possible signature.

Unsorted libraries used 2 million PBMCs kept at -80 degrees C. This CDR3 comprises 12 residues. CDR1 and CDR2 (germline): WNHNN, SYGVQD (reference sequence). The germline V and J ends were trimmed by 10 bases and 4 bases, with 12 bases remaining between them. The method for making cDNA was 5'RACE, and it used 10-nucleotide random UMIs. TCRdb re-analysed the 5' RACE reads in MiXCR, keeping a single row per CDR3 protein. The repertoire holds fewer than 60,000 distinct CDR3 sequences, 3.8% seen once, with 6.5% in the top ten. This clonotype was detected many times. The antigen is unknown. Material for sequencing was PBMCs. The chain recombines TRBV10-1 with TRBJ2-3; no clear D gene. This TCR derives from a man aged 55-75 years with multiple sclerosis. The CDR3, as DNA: TGCGCCAACAGACCGACATCAGATACGCAGTATTTT. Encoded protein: CANRPTSDTQYF.